Listed here are 3 T cell receptor beta chains from one sample, sequenced in a study of T cell responses to AZD1222 COVID-19 vaccine. TCRdb's copy holds only in-frame clones and misses some; the assay was immunoSEQ multiplex PCR. The sample shows about 120,000 clones, approximately 84% of them seen only once. Specimen: peripheral blood, collected on day 0 of AZD1222 vaccination. These receptors were obtained from an adult in good health.

The chain joins TRBV27 to TRBJ2-2; 13 bases are a match to TRBD2. This CDR3 is built from 14 residues. Germline values: CDR1 MNHEY, CDR2 SMNVEV (reference sequence). J was trimmed by 4 bases and V by 10 bases; bases with no gene match: 3. CDR3 amino acids: CATGLAGATGELFF. CDR3 in DNA: TGTGCCACCGGACTAGCGGGAGCCACCGGGGAGCTGTTTTTT.

This clone was counted a single time. The chain is built from TRBV28 and TRBJ1-4; no clear D gene. Between the trimmed V and J ends, which lost 6 bases and 5 bases, there was a span of 13 bases. This CDR3 is built from 14 residues. CDR1 is MDHEN, CDR2 SYDVKM, per germline. The CDR3 DNA reads TGTGCCAGCAGGGAAGGACTGAACAATGAAAAACTGTTTTTT. This codes for CASREGLNNEKLFF.

This chain joins TRBV6-5 and TRBJ2-7; TRBD2 matches at 9 bases. The CDR3 spans 16 residues. Per germline, CDR1 MNHEY and CDR2 SVGAGI. With V trimmed by 0 bases and J by 2 bases, 5 bases remained unmatched. The CDR3 region is CASSYSGASGTYEQYF. The DNA for the CDR3 is TGTGCCAGCAGTTACTCGGGGGCTAGCGGGACCTACGAGCAGTACTTC.